What follows describes a single TCR beta chain. Its antigen is not identified. This sample was included in a study of response to subunit inactivated influenza vaccine. Findings of the study overall: Authors suggested few new T cells are recruited by each seasonal influenza vaccination.

The CDR3 loop spans 12 amino acids. J was trimmed by 9 bases and V by 6 bases; bases with no gene match: 7. The germline CDR1 and CDR2 sequences are DFQATT and SNEGSKA (reference sequence). TCRdb called the RT-PCR reads again in MiXCR, with one record for every CDR3 protein. The sample yields approximately 520,000 distinct CDR3 sequences, 16% seen once. The origin of this receptor is a man aged 50 to 75 who received an inactivated influenza vaccine. This specimen was CD4+ T cells sorted from PBMCs, taken less than 25 months after vaccination. The chain has TRBV20-1 and TRBJ2-1; 8 nucleotides agree with TRBD1. The CDR3 is CSATRTGIEQFF. CDR3 nucleotides: TGCAGTGCCACCCGGACAGGGATTGAGCAGTTCTTC.